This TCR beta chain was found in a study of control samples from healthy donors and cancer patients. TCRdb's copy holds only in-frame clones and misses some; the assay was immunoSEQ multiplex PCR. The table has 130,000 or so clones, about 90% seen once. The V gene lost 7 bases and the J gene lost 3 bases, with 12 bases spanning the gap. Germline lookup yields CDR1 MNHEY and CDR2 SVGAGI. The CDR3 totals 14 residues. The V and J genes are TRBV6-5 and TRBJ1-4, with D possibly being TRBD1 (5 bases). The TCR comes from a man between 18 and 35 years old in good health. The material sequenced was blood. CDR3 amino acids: CASTPGRANEKLFF. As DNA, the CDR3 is TGTGCCAGCACCCCGGGCAGGGCTAATGAAAAACTGTTTTTT.